The 25 T cell receptor beta chains in this list originate from one sample, sequenced in a study of cytomegalovirus exposure and HLA in healthy donors. Sequencing was performed with immunoSEQ multiplex PCR; in TCRdb, only in-frame clones are kept and a portion is missing. The table records 68,000 or so clones, more than 80% of them present only once. Input material: PBMCs. These receptor sequences come from a woman younger than 35 in good health and CMV-seronegative.

The table lists this clone with many counts. This chain uses TRBV19 with TRBJ1-5, with TRBD1 matching over 8 bases. CDR1 and CDR2 from the germline V gene are LNHDA and SQIVND (reference sequence). This CDR3 spans 14 amino acids. J lost 6 bases, V lost 3 bases, and 4 bases had no gene match. In nucleotides, the CDR3 is TGTGCCAGTAGTATGGGACAGGCTCGTCAGCCCCAGCATTTT. This gives the protein CASSMGQARQPQHF.

The chain joins TRBV18 to TRBJ1-5; 7 bases fit TRBD1. The junction had 11 bases not matched to a gene; V was cut back by 3 bases and J by 0 bases. CDR3 length: 18 residues. The germline CDR1 and CDR2 sequences are KGHSH and LQKENI. CDR3 in amino acids: CASSPGSRDRHSNQPQHF. CDR3 in DNA: TGTGCCAGCTCACCCGGGTCCCGGGACAGACATAGCAATCAGCCCCAGCATTTT.

The J gene is TRBJ2-3, the V gene TRBV21-1; whether TRBD2, the table's D call, matches the DNA was not checked. TRBV21-1 counts as a pseudogene. The CDR3 has 12 amino acids. CDR3 in amino acids: CAGHGGADTQYF. For the CDR3, the DNA is TGTGCCGGCCATGGCGGGGCAGATACGCAGTATTTT.

The chain employs TRBV18 and TRBJ2-3; 11 bases fit TRBD2. Germline V lookup: CDR1 KGHSH, CDR2 LQKENI. The CDR3 runs to 14 residues. V shed 2 bases and J 11 bases; nucleotides not matched to a gene: 6. CDR3 region: CASSPGLAGGMQYF. In DNA form, the CDR3 reads TGTGCCAGCTCACCAGGTCTAGCGGGAGGAATGCAGTATTTT.

This clone has just one count. This chain links TRBV6-5 with TRBJ1-5, with D maybe TRBD1 (6 bases). The CDR3 contains 15 residues. Germline V gives CDR1 MNHEY, CDR2 SVGAGI. V gave up 6 bases and J gave up 3 bases, with 15 bases separating them. CDR3 nucleotide sequence: TGTGCCAGCAGCGAGAGGACAGTTCCCAATCAGCCCCAGCATTTT. It specifies CASSERTVPNQPQHF.

The rearrangement uses TRBV7-2 and TRBJ2-5, with a weak D call TRBD1 (7 bases). The CDR3 covers 15 residues. Germline V gene sequence: CDR1 SGHTA, CDR2 FQGNSA. The germline V and J ends were trimmed by 5 bases and 1 base, with 14 bases remaining between them. CDR3 sequence reads: CASSHQGGLQETQYF. Here the CDR3 DNA reads TGTGCCAGCAGCCATCAGGGGGGCCTCCAAGAGACCCAGTACTTC.

The chain joins TRBV13 to TRBJ2-7, with a tentative D call TRBD1 (6 bases). V was trimmed by 5 bases and J by 0 bases, leaving 14 bases between them. CDR1 and CDR2 (germline): PRHDT, FYEKMQ (reference sequence). CDR3 length equals 15 residues. CDR3 residues: CASSLAGTRSYEQYF. The CDR3 DNA reads TGTGCCAGCAGCCTAGCCGGGACACGCTCCTACGAGCAGTACTTC.

This clone was seen once. The V and J genes are TRBV27 and TRBJ1-2; TRBD1 agrees at 7 bases. Germline V lookup: CDR1 MNHEY, CDR2 SMNVEV (reference sequence). Trimming removed 4 bases from V and 4 bases from J; junction bases left unmatched: 9. This CDR3 has 15 amino acids. This chain's CDR3 is CASSSRGPRPYGYTF. The CDR3 DNA reads as TGTGCCAGCAGTTCAAGGGGGCCTCGGCCCTATGGCTACACCTTC.

The gene calls are TRBV4-2 and TRBJ2-2; TRBD1 might be the D (5 bases). Looked up from germline, CDR1 is LGHNA and CDR2 is YNFKEQ. The CDR3 covers 17 residues. The V end lost 0 bases, the J end lost 6 bases, and 17 bases lay between the germline ends. Here the CDR3 reads CASSQEGPGQGAGELFF. The CDR3 DNA follows: TGTGCCAGCAGCCAAGAGGGGCCAGGGCAAGGCGCCGGGGAGCTGTTTTTT.

This chain joins TRBV27 and TRBJ2-7, with 8 positions matching TRBD1. Trimming at V came to 4 bases and at J to 3 bases, leaving 8 bases not matched to a gene. Germline-derived CDR1 and CDR2 are MNHEY and SMNVEV (reference sequence). This CDR3 has 15 residues. The CDR3 DNA sequence: TGTGCCAGCAGTTCAGGGGCAGGGGGCATCTACGAGCAGTACTTC. This sequence encodes CASSSGAGGIYEQYF.

V and J are TRBV2 and TRBJ2-7, with TRBD1 matching over 10 bases. Losses at the gene ends were 8 bases for V and 2 bases for J; bases not matched to a gene: 9. Germline-derived CDR1 and CDR2 are SNHLY and FYNNEI. CDR3 length: 15 residues. The CDR3 reads CASGETGTGAYEQYF. CDR3 DNA: TGTGCCAGCGGAGAGACCGGGACAGGGGCCTACGAGCAGTACTTC.

This clone was recorded once. This chain links TRBV15 with TRBJ2-7; D unresolved. Germline CDR1 LNHNV, CDR2 YYDKDF (reference sequence). This CDR3 has 14 amino acids. Trimming stripped 0 bases from V and 1 base from J, with 7 bases between. Here the CDR3 DNA reads TGTGCCACCAGCAGAGAGGTGGAGTCCTACGAGCAGTACTTC. It encodes CATSREVESYEQYF.

This clone came up a few times. This chain joins TRBV6-1 and TRBJ2-1; D call uncertain. Germline values: CDR1 MNHNS, CDR2 SASEGT. The CDR3 is made up of 15 amino acids. V gave up 4 bases and J gave up 0 bases, with 10 bases separating them. CDR3 nucleotides: TGTGCCAGCAGTGCGGTGGGCAGCTCCTACAATGAGCAGTTCTTC. Translating gives CASSAVGSSYNEQFF.

The chain is built from TRBV6-1 and TRBJ2-4; 7 bases align to TRBD2. The germline V gene has CDR1 MNHNS and CDR2 SASEGT. V was clipped by 8 bases and J by 15 bases; unmatched bases: 7. This CDR3 comprises 10 residues. The DNA for the CDR3 is TGTGCCAGCCTGAGCGGGGTGGCGTACTTC. It codes for CASLSGVAYF.

The chain links TRBV19 to TRBJ1-5; D perhaps matches TRBD1 (5 bases). In germline, CDR1 is LNHDA, CDR2 SQIVND (reference sequence). Trimming stripped 6 bases from V and 11 bases from J, with 20 bases between. This CDR3 has 14 amino acids. CDR3: CASSPPDRTAAQHF. CDR3 coding DNA: TGTGCCAGTAGCCCCCCAGACAGAACCGCGGCCCAGCATTTT.

A remark on this clone: Relative to the germline gene, one junction end is altered; a read error may explain this. The chain couples TRBV7-2 to TRBJ1-2; 10 bases are a match to TRBD1. The length of the CDR3 is 15 residues. Germline-derived CDR1 and CDR2 are SGHTA and FQGNSA. The CDR3 DNA reads as TGTGCCAGCAGCCTAGCCGGGACAGGGGAGTCTGGCTACACCTTC. Its protein is CASSLAGTGESGYTF.

The J gene is TRBJ2-1, the V gene TRBV11-2, with a weak D call TRBD2 (5 bases). The germline V and J ends were trimmed by 5 bases and 7 bases, with 9 bases remaining between them. The CDR3 loop spans 12 amino acids. Germline CDR1 SGHAT, CDR2 FQNNGV. DNA of the CDR3: TGTGCCAGCAGCAGACGGAGGAATGAGCAGTTCTTC. Translated, it gives CASSRRRNEQFF. The complete variable domain, with remaining parts taken from reference TRBV11-2 and TRBJ2-1, reads EAGVAQSPRYKIIEKRQSVAFWCNPISGHATLYWYQQILGQGPKLLIQFQNNGVVDDSQLPKDRFSAERLKGVDSTLKIQPAKLEDSAVYLCASSRRRNEQFFGPGTRLTVL.

The rearrangement uses TRBV5-1 and TRBJ2-2; 8 bases are shared with TRBD2. Per germline, CDR1 SGHRS and CDR2 YFSETQ. V was pared by 2 bases and J by 3 bases, with 0 bases of the junction left unmatched. The CDR3 length is 14 residues. The CDR3 here is CASSLAGDTGELFF. In DNA, the CDR3 is TGCGCCAGCAGCTTAGCGGGAGACACCGGGGAGCTGTTTTTT.

The chain carries TRBV18 and TRBJ1-3, with 7 bases lining up with TRBD1. CDR1 is KGHSH, CDR2 LQKENI, per germline. CDR3 length equals 15 residues. V gave up 3 bases and J gave up 5 bases; unmatched junction bases: 7. The CDR3 DNA is TGTGCCAGCTCACCCCCGGGACAGACTAGAAACACCATATATTTT. It is translated as CASSPPGQTRNTIYF. Together with reference TRBV18 and TRBJ1-3, the CDR3 gives the full variable domain: NAGVMQNPRHLVRRRGQEARLRCSPMKGHSHVYWYRQLPEEGLKFMVYLQKENIIDESGMPKERFSAEFPKEGPSILRIQQVVRGDSAAYFCASSPPGQTRNTIYFGEGSWLTVV.

V is TRBV28 and J is TRBJ1-1; no clear D gene. Germline V gives CDR1 MDHEN, CDR2 SYDVKM. The CDR3 covers 15 residues. V lost 5 bases and J lost 4, with 17 bases in between. The CDR3 reads CASSPLPGRSTEAFF. In DNA, the CDR3 is TGTGCCAGCAGTCCTTTACCAGGAAGGTCCACTGAAGCTTTCTTT.

The chain employs TRBV11-2 and TRBJ2-1, with 16 bases that match TRBD2. CDR1 is SGHAT, CDR2 FQNNGV, per germline. The CDR3 contains 15 residues. V shed 5 bases, J shed 7 bases, and the junction held 2 bases outside the gene matches. CDR3 protein: CASSGGLAGGNEQFF. The CDR3 DNA reads TGTGCCAGCAGCGGGGGACTAGCGGGAGGGAATGAGCAGTTCTTC.

The chain combines TRBV4-1 with TRBJ2-7; no reliable D call. The CDR3 consists of 13 residues. Germline-derived CDR1 and CDR2 are MGHRA and YSYEKL. V lost 4 bases and J lost 3, with 10 bases in between. CDR3 DNA: TGCGCCAGCAGCCTAGCTGAGATCTACGAGCAGTACTTC. It is translated as CASSLAEIYEQYF.

This clone was detected once. This chain uses TRBV5-1 with TRBJ1-4, with a possible D match to TRBD1 (6 bases). The CDR3 has 14 residues. The V gene lost 0 bases and the J gene lost 5 bases, with 8 bases spanning the gap. Germline values: CDR1 SGHRS, CDR2 YFSETQ. This CDR3 is CASSLGTGNEKLFF. In nucleotides, the CDR3 is TGCGCCAGCAGCTTGGGAACAGGGAATGAAAAACTGTTTTTT. The full variable domain, rest sourced from reference TRBV5-1 and TRBJ1-4, is KAGVTQTPRYLIKTRGQQVTLSCSPISGHRSVSWYQQTPGQGLQFLFEYFSETQRNKGNFPGRFSGRQFSNSRSEMNVSTLELGDSALYLCASSLGTGNEKLFFGSGTQLSVL.

The chain links TRBV19 to TRBJ1-2; D is unclear. The V and J ends lost 0 bases and 8 bases respectively, with 13 bases between them. In germline, CDR1 is LNHDA, CDR2 SQIVND (reference sequence). CDR3 length equals 14 residues. CDR3 loop: CASSIDLDYPGYTF. The CDR3 DNA follows: TGTGCCAGTAGTATAGATTTGGACTATCCCGGCTACACCTTC.

The rearrangement links TRBV28 to TRBJ2-5, with TRBD2 matching 12 bases. The germline V gene encodes CDR1 MDHEN and CDR2 SYDVKM. The CDR3 sequence is 16 residues long. V gave up 4 bases and J gave up 2 bases; unmatched junction bases: 5. The CDR3 bases are TGTGCCAGCAGTTCAGGGACTAGCGGGCTTCAAGAGACCCAGTACTTC. As protein: CASSSGTSGLQETQYF.